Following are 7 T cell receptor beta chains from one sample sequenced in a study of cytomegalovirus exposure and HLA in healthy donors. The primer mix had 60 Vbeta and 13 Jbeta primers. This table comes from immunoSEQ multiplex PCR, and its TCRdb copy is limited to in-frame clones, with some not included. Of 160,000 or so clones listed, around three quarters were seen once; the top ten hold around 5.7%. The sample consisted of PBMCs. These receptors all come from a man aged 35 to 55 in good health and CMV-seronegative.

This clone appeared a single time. CDR3 coding DNA: TGTGCCAGCAGCACTCACTACACGGGAGCTCGGGAGCAGTACTTC. Protein product: CASSTHYTGAREQYF. This rearrangement joins TRBV16 to TRBJ2-7; D perhaps matches TRBD2 (6 bases). The CDR3 extends over 15 amino acids. Germline-derived CDR1 and CDR2 are KGHSY and FQNENV. Trimming shortened V by 5 bases and J by 7 bases, and 21 bases separated the two germline ends.

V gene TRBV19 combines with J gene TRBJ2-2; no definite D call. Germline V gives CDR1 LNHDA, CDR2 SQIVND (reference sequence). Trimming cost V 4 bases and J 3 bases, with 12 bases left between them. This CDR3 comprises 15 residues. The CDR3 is CASSTNGRDTGELFF. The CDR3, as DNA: TGTGCCAGTAGTACCAACGGTCGGGACACCGGGGAGCTGTTTTTT. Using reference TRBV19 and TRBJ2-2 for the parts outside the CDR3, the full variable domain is DGGITQSPKYLFRKEGQNVTLSCEQNLNHDAMYWYRQDPGQGLRLIYYSQIVNDFQKGDIAEGYSVSREKKESFPLTVTSAQKNPTAFYLCASSTNGRDTGELFFGEGSRLTVL.

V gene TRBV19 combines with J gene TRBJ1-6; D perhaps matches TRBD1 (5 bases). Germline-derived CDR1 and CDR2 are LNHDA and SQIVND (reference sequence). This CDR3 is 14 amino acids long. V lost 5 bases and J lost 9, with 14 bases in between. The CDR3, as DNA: TGTGCCAGTAGTTCAGACAGAAGTAGTTCACCCCTCCACTTT. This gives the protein CASSSDRSSSPLHF.

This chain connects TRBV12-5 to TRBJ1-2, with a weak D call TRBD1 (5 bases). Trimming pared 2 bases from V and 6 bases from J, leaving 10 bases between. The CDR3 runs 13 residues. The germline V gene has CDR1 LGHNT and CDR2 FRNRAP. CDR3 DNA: TGTGCTAGTGGTTTGACGGGGGTCAATGGCTACACCTTC. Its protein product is CASGLTGVNGYTF.

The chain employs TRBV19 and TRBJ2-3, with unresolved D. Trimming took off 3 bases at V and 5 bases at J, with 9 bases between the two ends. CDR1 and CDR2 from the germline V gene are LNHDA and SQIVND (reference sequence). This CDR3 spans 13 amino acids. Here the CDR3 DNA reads TGTGCCAGTAGTATTAATCTAAGAGATACGCAGTATTTT. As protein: CASSINLRDTQYF.

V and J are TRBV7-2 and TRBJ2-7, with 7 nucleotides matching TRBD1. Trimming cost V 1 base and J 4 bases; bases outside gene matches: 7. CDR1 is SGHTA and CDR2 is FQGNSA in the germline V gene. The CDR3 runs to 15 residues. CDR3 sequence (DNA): TGTGCCAGCAGCTTAGAGAGGGGGCGACGATACGAGCAGTACTTC. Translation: CASSLERGRRYEQYF.

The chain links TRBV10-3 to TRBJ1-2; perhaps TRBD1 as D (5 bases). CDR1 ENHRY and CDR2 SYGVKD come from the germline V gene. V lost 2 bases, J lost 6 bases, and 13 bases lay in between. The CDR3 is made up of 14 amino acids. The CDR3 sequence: CAISELWGTNGYTF. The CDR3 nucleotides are TGTGCCATCAGTGAGCTATGGGGGACTAATGGCTACACCTTC.